Listed below are T cell receptor beta chains from one sample, sequenced in a study of blood T cells in healthy people across ages. MiXCR, applied by TCRdb to the 5' RACE reads, yields one record per CDR3 protein. The sample lists fewer than 1 million distinct CDR3 sequences; under 55% were seen once. Sequencing was done on a sample of blood. Source of these receptors: a man between 60 and 70 years old in good health. CDR3s include the opening cysteine and the closing phenylalanine or tryptophan. Each record gives: clone size, D gene, V gene, J gene, CDR3 protein, CDR3 DNA. D genes are given only for firm matches. Expanded clones get a size class; other rows say once, few or many, or leave the size out.

few	TRBD1	TRBV27	TRBJ1-2	CASSWGTGNYGYTF	TGTGCCAGCAGTTGGGGGACAGGGAACTATGGCTACACCTTC
-	TRBD2	TRBV14	TRBJ2-5	CACSRRTSVGETQYF	TGTGCCTGCAGCCGTAGGACTAGTGTCGGGGAGACCCAGTACTTC
-	-	TRBV9	TRBJ2-5	CASSPGVGEQETQYF	TGTGCCAGCAGCCCGGGGGTGGGCGAACAAGAGACCCAGTACTTC
-	-	TRBV4-3	TRBJ1-2	CASSQAETYGYTF	TGCGCCAGCAGCCAAGCAGAGACGTATGGCTACACCTTC
few	TRBD2	TRBV4-3	TRBJ2-2	CASSPSGRYTGELFF	TGCGCCAGCAGCCCTAGCGGGCGATACACCGGGGAGCTGTTTTTT
-	-	TRBV14	TRBJ2-1	CASSPGSGGHQNEQFF	TGTGCCAGCAGCCCTGGATCGGGGGGACATCAAAATGAGCAGTTCTTC
-	-	TRBV6-1	TRBJ2-3	CASEGSSTDTQYF	TGTGCCAGCGAGGGCTCTAGCACAGATACGCAGTATTTT
-	-	TRBV2	TRBJ1-1	CASSRVRMNTEAFF	TGTGCCAGCAGCCGGGTCAGGATGAACACTGAAGCTTTCTTT
few	-	TRBV4-1	TRBJ2-7	CASSQGPGWSYEQYF	TGCGCCAGCAGTCAAGGCCCAGGGTGGTCCTACGAGCAGTACTTC
-	-	TRBV5-1	TRBJ2-7	CASSRRAGSYEQYF	TGCGCCAGCAGCAGGAGGGCCGGTTCCTACGAGCAGTACTTC
many	-	TRBV20-1	TRBJ2-7	CSARVKSSYEQYF	TGCAGTGCTAGAGTGAAGAGCTCCTACGAGCAGTACTTC
few	TRBD2	TRBV9	TRBJ2-1	CASSVERLAGNNEQFF	TGTGCCAGCAGCGTAGAACGTCTAGCGGGGAACAATGAGCAGTTCTTC
-	-	TRBV7-9	TRBJ1-4	CASSYQGSTNEKLFF	TGTGCCAGCAGCTACCAGGGGTCAACTAATGAAAAACTGTTTTTT
-	-	TRBV3-1	TRBJ1-4	CASSLHGSASNEKLFF	TGTGCCAGCAGCCTCCATGGGTCGGCATCTAATGAAAAACTGTTTTTT
-	-	TRBV30	TRBJ2-2	CAWGQTNTGELFF	TGTGCCTGGGGGCAGACCAACACCGGGGAGCTGTTTTTT
-	-	TRBV18	TRBJ2-5	CASSPTDGPSQYF	TGTGCCAGCTCACCGACAGACGGACCTTCCCAGTACTTC
-	-	TRBV4-1	TRBJ2-7	CASSLTGDPSYEQYF	TGCGCCAGCAGCCTCACGGGGGACCCCTCCTACGAGCAGTACTTC
-	-	TRBV7-2	TRBJ1-2	CASSSDGGYYGYTF	TGTGCCAGCAGCTCAGATGGCGGATACTATGGCTACACCTTC
-	-	TRBV2	TRBJ1-4	CASSEALRDEKLFF	TGTGCCAGCAGTGAAGCGCTTCGAGATGAAAAACTGTTTTTT
-	TRBD1	TRBV28	TRBJ2-7	CASRPGQHTYEQYF	TGTGCCAGCAGGCCGGGACAGCATACCTACGAGCAGTACTTC
few	-	TRBV14	TRBJ2-7	CASSRTTLGEQYF	TGTGCCAGCAGCCGGACAACTTTGGGCGAGCAGTACTTC
-	TRBD2	TRBV6-2/TRBV6-3	TRBJ2-7	CASRVAGSSYEQYF	TGTGCCAGCAGGGTAGCGGGGAGCTCCTACGAGCAGTACTTC
-	TRBD1	TRBV6-1	TRBJ2-4	CASSGQGVIQYF	TGTGCCAGCAGTGGACAGGGTGTCATTCAGTACTTC
-	-	TRBV3-1	TRBJ2-4	CASSQSAHVQYF	TGTGCCAGCAGCCAGTCAGCCCACGTGCAGTACTTC
-	-	TRBV7-9	TRBJ2-2	CASSTTGTGELFF	TGTGCCAGCAGCACCACAGGGACCGGGGAGCTGTTTTTT
few	TRBD2	TRBV12-3/TRBV12-4	TRBJ2-1	CASSFERGIYNEQFF	TGTGCCAGCAGTTTTGAGCGGGGGATCTACAATGAGCAGTTCTTC
-	-	TRBV4-3	TRBJ1-4	CASSQQRGVEKLFF	TGCGCCAGCAGCCAACAACGGGGTGTTGAAAAACTGTTTTTT
few	-	TRBV29-1	TRBJ1-1	CSALLGGAGMNTEAFF	TGCAGCGCACTACTGGGGGGCGCGGGAATGAACACTGAAGCTTTCTTT
-	-	TRBV20-1	TRBJ2-6	CSARLGSGANVLTF	TGCAGTGCTAGGTTGGGCTCTGGGGCCAACGTCCTGACTTTC
-	TRBD2	TRBV29-1	TRBJ2-3	CSADGPAGFTDTQYF	TGCAGCGCCGACGGACCAGCGGGATTCACAGATACGCAGTATTTT
-	-	TRBV11-2	TRBJ2-7	CASSLWPGEPYEQYF	TGTGCCAGCAGCTTATGGCCAGGGGAGCCCTACGAGCAGTACTTC
-	-	TRBV7-9	TRBJ1-4	CASSPGPTGRGSTNEKLFF	TGTGCCAGCAGCCCAGGTCCCACAGGGCGAGGATCAACTAATGAAAAACTGTTTTTT
few	TRBD2	TRBV10-3	TRBJ2-7	CAIKRDFGSYEQYF	TGTGCCATCAAGCGGGACTTCGGCTCCTACGAGCAGTACTTC
-	TRBD1	TRBV4-3	TRBJ2-1	CASSQVGPTGGAGNEQFF	TGCGCCAGCAGCCAAGTAGGCCCGACAGGGGGCGCCGGCAATGAGCAGTTCTTC
-	-	TRBV7-2	TRBJ1-4	CASSLEPALGEKLFF	TGTGCCAGCAGCTTAGAACCCGCTCTCGGTGAAAAACTGTTTTTT
-	-	TRBV7-2	TRBJ2-1	CASRGVPNEQFF	TGTGCCAGCAGGGGCGTCCCCAATGAGCAGTTCTTC
many	TRBD2	TRBV7-2	TRBJ2-5	CASSQTSGRQETQYF	TGTGCCAGCAGTCAGACTAGCGGCCGACAAGAGACCCAGTACTTC
few	-	TRBV5-1	TRBJ1-1	CASSNQGYTEAFF	TGCGCCAGCAGCAACCAGGGGTACACTGAAGCTTTCTTT
-	-	TRBV5-1	TRBJ1-3	CASSFSPDSGNTIYF	TGCGCCAGCAGCTTCAGTCCGGACTCTGGAAACACCATATATTTT
-	TRBD1	TRBV6-1	TRBJ1-4	CASSEGDRDHEKLFF	TGTGCCAGCAGTGAAGGGGACAGGGACCATGAAAAACTGTTTTTT
-	-	TRBV5-1	TRBJ2-1	CASSLSLAANEQFF	TGCGCCAGCAGCTTGAGTCTAGCAGCAAATGAGCAGTTCTTC
-	TRBD1	TRBV19	TRBJ1-2	CASSGGQGFSGYTF	TGTGCCAGTAGTGGGGGACAGGGGTTCAGCGGCTACACCTTC
many	-	TRBV11-1	TRBJ2-7	CASSQTVTYEQYF	TGTGCCAGCAGCCAGACAGTTACCTACGAGCAGTACTTC